These 23 T cell receptor beta chains originate from one sample sequenced in a study of graft-versus-host responses after intestinal transplantation. These receptors have no identified antigens. Sequencing used immunoSEQ multiplex PCR; TCRdb keeps in-frame clones, though not all of them. The table has tens of thousands of clones, approximately 87% seen once; the top ten hold roughly 0.099%. The sequencing here drew on unstimulated CD4+ T cells sorted from spleen or lymph node cells, taken before intestinal transplant. The receptors stem from a human donor who received an intestinal transplant.

This clone was seen only once. V gene TRBV13 combines with J gene TRBJ2-5; the match to TRBD1 covers 11 bases. The germline V gene encodes CDR1 PRHDT and CDR2 FYEKMQ (reference sequence). V lost 5 bases, J lost 1 base, and 9 bases stayed unmatched. This CDR3 region has 17 residues. The CDR3: CASSVFRTGGLQETQYF. The DNA for the CDR3 is TGTGCCAGCAGCGTTTTCCGGACAGGGGGCCTCCAAGAGACCCAGTACTTC.

The count of this clone is one. This chain links TRBV2 with TRBJ2-7, with TRBD1 as a possible D gene (6 bases). The CDR3 covers 12 residues. V was pared by 7 bases and J by 7 bases, with 14 bases between. The V gene's germline CDR1 is SNHLY and CDR2 FYNNEI. CDR3 nucleotide sequence: TGTGCCAGCAACAGGGAAGTAGGAGAGCAGTACTTC. Amino acids: CASNREVGEQYF.

The chain combines TRBV5-4 with TRBJ2-1, with 8 positions matching TRBD2. Germline values: CDR1 SGHNT, CDR2 YYREEE (reference sequence). The CDR3 loop spans 15 amino acids. V lost 4 bases to trimming and J lost 0 bases; unmatched junction nucleotides: 3. The CDR3 sequence: CASSGGGSSYNEQFF. DNA of the CDR3: TGTGCCAGCAGCGGCGGGGGGTCCTCCTACAATGAGCAGTTCTTC.

The V and J genes are TRBV5-1 and TRBJ1-2, with D possibly TRBD1 on 5 matching bases. The CDR3 is made up of 15 amino acids. In germline, CDR1 is SGHRS, CDR2 YFSETQ. The ends were cut back, 0 bases at V and 3 bases at J, with 12 bases in the middle. CDR3 in amino acids: CASSLGGGEHYGYTF. CDR3 coding DNA: TGCGCCAGCAGCTTGGGCGGGGGTGAACACTATGGCTACACCTTC.

V usage is TRBV7-9 and J usage is TRBJ2-5, with 9 bases fitting TRBD2. Germline V gives CDR1 SEHNR, CDR2 FQNEAQ (reference sequence). V lost 3 bases and J lost 5; bases outside the gene matches: 7. The CDR3 extends over 15 amino acids. CDR3 DNA sequence: TGTGCCAGCAGCTTGGAGCGGGGGGTTTCGGAGACCCAGTACTTC. Its translation: CASSLERGVSETQYF.

This chain connects TRBV11-2 to TRBJ1-2, with D tentatively TRBD1 (6 bases). V shed 3 bases and J shed 7 bases, with 9 bases lying between them. CDR1 and CDR2 (germline): SGHAT, FQNNGV. The length of the CDR3 is 12 residues. The CDR3 nucleotides read TGTGCCAGCAGCTTGCGAGGGGGTGGCTACACCTTC. It translates to CASSLRGGGYTF.

This chain uses TRBV9 with TRBJ2-5; 8 positions match TRBD1. This CDR3 region has 13 residues. Per the germline V gene, CDR1 is SGDLS and CDR2 is YYNGEE. J lost 5 bases, V lost 3 bases, and 3 bases had no gene match. The CDR3 reads CASSATGEETQYF. CDR3 DNA sequence: TGTGCCAGCAGCGCGACAGGGGAGGAGACCCAGTACTTC.

This clone was counted a single time. The chain recombines TRBV11-1 with TRBJ2-5, with 12 bases fitting TRBD2. V was clipped by 5 bases and J by 5 bases; unmatched bases: 3. Germline-derived CDR1 and CDR2 are SGHAT and FQDESV (reference sequence). The CDR3 spans 14 residues. CDR3 in amino acids: CASSPTSGGETQYF. The CDR3 region has the DNA TGTGCCAGCAGCCCGACTAGCGGGGGTGAGACCCAGTACTTC.

The CDR3 coding sequence is TGTGCCGGCTCCGGGACAGGCTCCCGCTACACCTTC. Translating gives CAGSGTGSRYTF. The genes are TRBV6-6 and TRBJ1-2, with TRBD1 matching 8 bases. This CDR3 has 12 amino acids. From germline, CDR1 is MNHNY and CDR2 SVGAGI (reference sequence). V was pared by 11 bases and J by 9 bases, with 11 bases of the junction left unmatched.

V usage is TRBV23-1 and J usage is TRBJ1-6, with 7 bases fitting TRBD1. TRBV23-1 is an open reading frame, and its role is uncertain. V lost 7 bases, J lost 10 bases, and 10 bases stayed unmatched. The CDR3 is 14 amino acids. The CDR3 reads CASMVRGVGSPLHF. CDR3 in DNA: TGCGCCAGCATGGTCAGGGGGGTTGGGTCACCCCTCCACTTT.

The CDR3 is CASSATPPGGWDGYTF. The DNA of the CDR3 is TGTGCCAGCAGTGCCACCCCCCCGGGGGGGTGGGATGGCTACACCTTC. The V call is TRBV6-1, the J call TRBJ1-2, with D tentatively TRBD1 (5 bases). Germline assignment: CDR1 MNHNS and CDR2 SASEGT. The CDR3 sequence is 16 residues long. V lost 4 bases, J lost 6 bases, and 21 bases lay in between.

The chain joins TRBV21-1 to TRBJ2-7; the table's D call, TRBD1, has no DNA check behind it. TRBV21-1 is a recognized pseudogene. This CDR3 region has 14 residues. The CDR3 loop reads CASSPGQAPYEQYF. The CDR3 nucleotides are TGTGCCAGCAGCCCCGGACAGGCGCCCTACGAGCAGTACTTC.

The chain employs TRBV9 and TRBJ1-6, with 7 bases lining up with TRBD1. The CDR3 has 16 amino acids. Germline CDR1 SGDLS, CDR2 YYNGEE. J was trimmed by 13 bases and V by 0 bases; bases with no gene match: 13. The DNA for the CDR3 is TGTGCCAGCAGCGTAGTGCCGACAGGACCAGGGGGTCCCCTCCACTTT. Protein: CASSVVPTGPGGPLHF.

CDR3 in DNA: TGTGCCAGCAGTTACTCGGGGAGGTTTGAAGCTTTCTTT. Its translation: CASSYSGRFEAFF. The chain couples TRBV6-5 to TRBJ1-1; no clear D gene. The germline V gene has CDR1 MNHEY and CDR2 SVGAGI. The V and J ends lost 0 bases and 7 bases respectively, with 9 bases between them. The length of the CDR3 is 13 residues.

This CDR3 is CASSTDRTEAFF. CDR3 nucleotide sequence: TGTGCCAGCAGTACCGACAGGACTGAAGCTTTCTTT. The rearrangement uses TRBV2 and TRBJ1-1; possibly TRBD1 for D (6 bases). With 5 bases removed from V and 5 bases from J, the gap between germline ends came to 9 bases. CDR1 SNHLY and CDR2 FYNNEI come from the germline V gene. CDR3 length: 12 amino acids.

The gene calls are TRBV2 and TRBJ2-1, with D tentatively TRBD2 (5 bases). Trimming took off 8 bases at V and 4 bases at J, with 12 bases between the two ends. Germline assignment: CDR1 SNHLY and CDR2 FYNNEI. The CDR3 runs 13 residues. CDR3 nucleotide sequence: TGTGCCAGCCAAAAAAGAGGGTACAATGAGCAGTTCTTC. Amino acids: CASQKRGYNEQFF.

The rearrangement uses TRBV7-8 and TRBJ2-1; a possible D gene is TRBD1 (6 bases). The ends were cut back, 5 bases at V and 0 bases at J, with 14 bases in the middle. The CDR3 has 16 amino acids. Looked up from germline, CDR1 is SGHVS and CDR2 is FQNEAQ. The CDR3 DNA is TGTGCCAGCAGCCACAGGGACCACCGCTCCTACAATGAGCAGTTCTTC. It codes for CASSHRDHRSYNEQFF.

The CDR3 reads CASSSTDAGRVGRYTF. CDR3 nucleotide sequence: TGTGCCAGCAGCTCGACGGACGCGGGGAGGGTTGGTCGCTACACCTTC. The V call is TRBV9, the J call TRBJ1-2; D gene uncertain. CDR3 size: 16 residues. V was clipped by 4 bases and J by 9 bases, with 25 bases between them. Germline CDR1 and CDR2: SGDLS and YYNGEE.

The V gene is TRBV6-1, the J gene TRBJ2-5; TRBD2 aligns across 11 bases. Trimming took 4 bases from V and 2 from J; bases not matched to a gene: 6. CDR1 and CDR2 (germline): MNHNS, SASEGT. This CDR3 has 16 residues. The CDR3 bases are TGTGCCAGCAGTGGGCGACTAGCGGGGCTACAAGAGACCCAGTACTTC. It yields the protein CASSGRLAGLQETQYF.

The rearrangement joins TRBV6-4 to TRBJ1-1, with TRBD1 matching over 7 bases. In germline, CDR1 is MRHNA, CDR2 SNTAGT. This CDR3 contains 12 residues. With V trimmed by 10 bases and J by 3 bases, 5 bases remained unmatched. CDR3 sequence (DNA): TGTGCCACCAAAACAGGGGACACTGAAGCTTTCTTT. Translation: CATKTGDTEAFF.

This chain links TRBV6-5 with TRBJ1-3; TRBD1 matches 7 bases. CDR3 size: 15 residues. From germline, CDR1 is MNHEY and CDR2 SVGAGI. Unmatched junction bases numbered 9, after V lost 6 bases and J lost 4 bases. The DNA for the CDR3 is TGTGCCAGCAGAGGGGCCCCGGGACAGGGAAACACCATATATTTT. As protein: CASRGAPGQGNTIYF.

V gene TRBV2 combines with J gene TRBJ2-7, with 9 bases lining up with TRBD1. CDR3 length: 17 residues. Germline CDR1 and CDR2: SNHLY and FYNNEI. V gave up 6 bases and J gave up 1 base; unmatched junction bases: 13. The CDR3 DNA reads as TGTGCCAGCAGCCTCATGGGACAGGGCCCCAGATCCTACGAGCAGTACTTC. Translation gives CASSLMGQGPRSYEQYF.

The chain carries TRBV25-1 and TRBJ2-7, with D perhaps matching TRBD1 (6 bases). CDR1 is MGHDK, CDR2 SYGVNS, per germline. There are 13 residues in the CDR3. V was pared by 5 bases and J by 2 bases, with 10 bases between. CDR3 bases: TGTGCCAGCAGTCCGGGACAAACCTACGAGCAGTACTTC. This encodes CASSPGQTYEQYF.